Presented here are 7 T cell receptor beta chains from one specimen sequenced in a study of B cell selection in AIRE deficiency. The regulatory T cell sort gate was CD4+CD25hiCD127low/negative. Repertoires were generated with immunoSEQ multiplex PCR, while TCRdb's copy carries only in-frame clones and drops some. The data show roughly 24,000 clones, around 93% seen once. Specimen: CD4+CD25+ Tregs sorted from PBMCs. Receptors originate from a human donor in good health.

The chain combines TRBV6-5 with TRBJ1-2; D is ambiguous. The CDR3 consists of 12 residues. Germline V gene data show CDR1 as MNHEY and CDR2 as SVGAGI. Between the trimmed V and J ends, which lost 6 bases and 8 bases, there was a span of 13 bases. CDR3 sequence (DNA): TGTGCCAGCAGCTCGAACGGAGGGGGCTACACCTTC. The encoded protein is CASSSNGGGYTF.

The rearrangement uses TRBV6-1 and TRBJ1-2; possibly TRBD1 for D (6 bases). The CDR3 has 12 amino acids. CDR1 MNHNS and CDR2 SASEGT come from the germline V gene. V lost 6 bases, J lost 7 bases, and 12 bases lay in between. Here the CDR3 reads CASSRTGFGYTF. CDR3 bases: TGTGCCAGCAGCCGAACAGGGTTTGGCTACACCTTC.

The gene calls are TRBV6-5 and TRBJ1-1, with unresolved D. Germline V CDR1 and CDR2: MNHEY, SVGAGI. The V and J ends lost 6 bases and 7 bases respectively, with 15 bases between them. The CDR3 consists of 13 residues. CDR3 loop: CASSPTRVGEAFF. CDR3 nucleotide sequence: TGTGCCAGCAGCCCGACACGGGTGGGTGAAGCTTTCTTT.

The chain joins TRBV2 to TRBJ1-5; D is uncertain. Trimming shortened V by 5 bases and J by 6 bases, and 14 bases separated the two germline ends. From germline, CDR1 is SNHLY and CDR2 FYNNEI. CDR3 size: 14 residues. The CDR3 bases are TGTGCCAGCAGTCTGGGCAGCCGCACTCAGCCCCAGCATTTT. Translated, it gives CASSLGSRTQPQHF. Filled out from reference TRBV2 and TRBJ1-5, the complete variable domain reads EPEVTQTPSHQVTQMGQEVILRCVPISNHLYFYWYRQILGQKVEFLVSFYNNEISEKSEIFDDQFSVERPDGSNFTLKIRSTKLEDSAMYFCASSLGSRTQPQHFGDGTRLSIL.

The rearrangement uses TRBV18 and TRBJ1-2, with TRBD1 matching over 8 bases. The CDR3 contains 14 residues. Germline V gene sequence: CDR1 KGHSH, CDR2 LQKENI. V gave up 4 bases and J gave up 6 bases; unmatched junction bases: 7. The CDR3 coding sequence is TGTGCCAGCTCACAAAACCAGGGGGCGGATGGCTACACCTTC. This encodes CASSQNQGADGYTF.

Notes on this clone: Other DNA sequences within the sample encode an identical CDR3. The V gene is TRBV7-9, the J gene TRBJ1-2; TRBD1 matches at 7 bases. Losses at the gene ends were 6 bases for V and 8 bases for J; bases not matched to a gene: 6. The CDR3 consists of 12 residues. Germline CDR1 and CDR2: SEHNR and FQNEAQ (reference sequence). CDR3 protein: CASSDQGGGYTF. CDR3 nucleotide sequence: TGTGCCAGCAGTGATCAGGGGGGGGGCTACACCTTC.

The V gene is TRBV7-3, the J gene TRBJ2-3; maybe TRBD1 (8 bases). The CDR3 length is 15 residues. Germline loops: CDR1 SGHTA, CDR2 FQGTGA. Deletions cut 3 bases from V and 2 bases from J, with 12 bases between. CDR3 sequence (DNA): TGTGCCAGCAGCTTGACAGGGGACTACACAGATACGCAGTATTTT. Translation gives CASSLTGDYTDTQYF.